Presented here are 5 T cell receptor beta chains from one specimen sequenced in a study of OX40 agonist ivuxolimab in advanced cancers. The assay was immunoSEQ multiplex PCR, and TCRdb's table has in-frame clones only and misses some. The data contain some 96,000 clones, about 91% of them singletons. Specimen: CD4+ or CD8+ T cells sorted from blood, collected in a trial of the OX40 agonist ivuxolimab. These receptor sequences come from an adult with an advanced solid tumor such as melanoma, head and neck, liver or kidney cancer.

CDR3 region: CASRLDQWAERQPQHF. CDR3 bases: TGTGCAAGTCGCTTAGATCAGTGGGCGGAGAGGCAGCCCCAGCATTTT. This sequence joins TRBV12-2 and TRBJ1-5. TRBV12-2 represents a pseudogene. This CDR3 contains 16 residues.

V gene TRBV19 combines with J gene TRBJ2-3; D tentatively fits TRBD1 or TRBD2 (5 bases each). CDR1 is LNHDA, CDR2 SQIVND, per germline (reference sequence). V was cut by 4 bases and J by 4 bases, with 21 bases left in between. The CDR3 totals 17 residues. CDR3 region: CASSTVLGVFIADTQYF. For the CDR3, the DNA is TGTGCCAGTAGTACCGTATTGGGGGTGTTTATCGCAGATACGCAGTATTTT.

V is TRBV28 and J is TRBJ2-3; D is unresolved. The CDR3 totals 14 residues. V lost 8 bases and J lost 0, with 12 bases in between. Germline CDR1 reads MDHEN; CDR2 reads SYDVKM. The CDR3 DNA follows: TGTGCCAGCGGATTAGTTAAAAGCACAGATACGCAGTATTTT. Amino acids: CASGLVKSTDTQYF.

The J gene is TRBJ2-5, the V gene TRBV5-1; D remains unclear. This CDR3 spans 16 amino acids. Germline CDR1 is SGHRS and CDR2 is YFSETQ. The germline V and J ends were trimmed by 2 bases and 0 bases, with 14 bases remaining between them. CDR3 coding DNA: TGCGCCAGCAGCTTCCCGCTCGGCGGCAACCAAGAGACCCAGTACTTC. Protein sequence: CASSFPLGGNQETQYF. Filled out from reference TRBV5-1 and TRBJ2-5, the complete variable domain reads KAGVTQTPRYLIKTRGQQVTLSCSPISGHRSVSWYQQTPGQGLQFLFEYFSETQRNKGNFPGRFSGRQFSNSRSEMNVSTLELGDSALYLCASSFPLGGNQETQYFGPGTRLLVL.

In nucleotides, the CDR3 is TGTGCCAGCAGTTTAAAAGGCAGGCCTCCCTACGAGCAGTACTTC. Its protein product is CASSLKGRPPYEQYF. The genes are TRBV27 and TRBJ2-7; D uncertain. Trimming took off 2 bases at V and 2 bases at J, with 13 bases between the two ends. The germline V gene encodes CDR1 MNHEY and CDR2 SMNVEV (reference sequence). The CDR3 runs to 15 residues.